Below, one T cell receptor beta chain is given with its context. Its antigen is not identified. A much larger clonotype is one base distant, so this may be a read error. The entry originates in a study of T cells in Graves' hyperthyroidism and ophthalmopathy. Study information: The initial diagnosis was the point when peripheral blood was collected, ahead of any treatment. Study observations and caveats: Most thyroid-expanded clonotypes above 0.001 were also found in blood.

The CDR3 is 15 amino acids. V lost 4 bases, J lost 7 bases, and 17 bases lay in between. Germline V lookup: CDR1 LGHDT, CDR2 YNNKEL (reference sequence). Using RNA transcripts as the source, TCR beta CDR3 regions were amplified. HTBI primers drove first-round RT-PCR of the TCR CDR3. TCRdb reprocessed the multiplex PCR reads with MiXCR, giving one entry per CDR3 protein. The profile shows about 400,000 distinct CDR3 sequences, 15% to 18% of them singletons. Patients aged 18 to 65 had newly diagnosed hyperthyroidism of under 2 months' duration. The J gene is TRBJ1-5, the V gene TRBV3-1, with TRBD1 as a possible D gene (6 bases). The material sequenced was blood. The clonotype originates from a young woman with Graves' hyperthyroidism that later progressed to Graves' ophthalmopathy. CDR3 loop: CASSRGRGLGQPQHF. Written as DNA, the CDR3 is TGTGCCAGCAGCCGGGGGAGGGGGTTAGGCCAGCCCCAGCATTTT.